This TCR beta chain was observed in a study of regulatory T cells in long-lasting Graves disease. This clonotype was recorded many times. Documented time point: newly diagnosed GD, antithyroid drugs for less than 3 months. PBMCs provided the RNA from which the TCR library was made. The V gene's germline CDR1 is SEHNR and CDR2 FQNEAQ (reference sequence). V lost 3 bases and J lost 0, with 8 bases in between. The CDR3 totals 14 residues. Through Arm-PCR of CDR3 regions and iRepertoire HTBI primers, TCR beta libraries were built. From the multiplex PCR reads, TCRdb called clonotypes with MiXCR, one entry per CDR3 protein. The sample has about 620,000 distinct CDR3 sequences, about 15% seen once. These data also formed part of another study, on T cells in Graves' hyperthyroidism and ophthalmopathy.

The chain links TRBV7-9 to TRBJ2-5, with no clear D. The sample here was peripheral blood mononuclear cells (PBMCs), taken at new diagnosis, from a patient treated with antithyroid drugs. The clonotype was recovered from a woman in her twenties or thirties with Graves disease. DNA for the CDR3: TGTGCCAGCAGCTTCGGTGCGGACCAAGAGACCCAGTACTTC. Protein sequence: CASSFGADQETQYF.